This T cell receptor (beta chain) was observed in a study of T cells in Graves' hyperthyroidism and ophthalmopathy. The study, taken as a whole, reports: Most clonotypes expanded in thyroid above 0.001 were likewise present in blood.

Amplified TCR beta CDR3 regions came from RNA transcripts. Initially, a first-round RT-PCR of the TCR CDR3 employed the HTBI primer set. TCRdb redid the calling of the multiplex PCR reads with MiXCR, one entry per CDR3 protein. The data show approximately 400,000 distinct CDR3 sequences, roughly an eighth seen once. Deletions cut 7 bases from V and 3 bases from J, with 16 bases between. The germline V gene has CDR1 MNHNS and CDR2 SASEGT. The CDR3 extends over 15 amino acids. This clonotype was recorded at least ten times. Its antigen is undetermined. Each ophthalmopathy patient scored at least 3 on the Clinical Activity Score and at least 4 on NOSPECS grade, with duration under 3 months.

The V call is TRBV6-1, the J call TRBJ2-1, with D possibly matching TRBD1 (5 bases). The source of this sequence is a man aged 50-59 years with Graves' ophthalmopathy. Sequenced material: blood. DNA for the CDR3: TGTGCCAGCATCCATGGACAACTCCACTACAATGAGCAGTTCTTC. This encodes CASIHGQLHYNEQFF.